This T cell receptor (beta chain) originates from a study of T cells after yellow fever vaccination. Each CDR3 protein gets one entry after TCRdb re-called the 5' RACE reads with MiXCR. The profile shows around 88,000 distinct CDR3 sequences, less than 15% of them singletons. This CDR3 spans 12 amino acids. Germline V lookup: CDR1 SNHLY, CDR2 FYNNEI. The ends lost 9 bases at V and 5 bases at J; junction bases unmatched: 4. Study-wide results and limits: CD4 and CD8 compartments shared a small share of clonotypes, likely from convergent recombination. Reappearance after the booster was seen for most primary-vaccination clones, at 96% CD4 and less than 90% CD8.

Sequenced here: CD8+ T cells not binding an NS4B(214-222) dextramer, sorted from PBMCs, sampled approximately 22 days after the first yellow fever vaccination. The chain uses TRBV2 and TRBJ2-3, with 8 bases that match TRBD1. The receptor comes from a young man who received the YFV17D yellow fever vaccine. CDR3 DNA: TGTGCCAGGGACAGGGAGAGAGATACGCAGTATTTT. Translated, it gives CARDRERDTQYF.